This is a list of T cell receptor beta chains from one sample in a study of T-cell reconstitution after alpha-beta-depleted transplantation in children. TCRdb passed the PCR reads through MiXCR, listing each CDR3 protein once. The sample records 200,000 to 250,000 distinct CDR3 sequences, around 12% being singletons. The input for sequencing was PBMCs from the stem cell graft donor, taken from the stem cell graft. All receptors come from a human donor who donated a stem cell graft to a child with acute lymphoblastic leukemia. Both conserved end residues are part of each CDR3. The D gene is left open where the match is weak. Expanded clones get a size class; other rows say once, few or many, or leave the size out.

TRBJ1-2	13	.	many	TRBV12-3/TRBV12-4	TGTGCCAGCAGTCCGGACAGCGATTATGGCTACACCTTC	CASSPDSDYGYTF
TRBJ2-1	15	.	many	TRBV4-3	TGCGCCAGCAGCCAAGCCAGACCCCCCTACAATGAGCAGTTCTTC	CASSQARPPYNEQFF
TRBJ1-2	17	TRBD1	many	TRBV9	TGTGCCAGCAGCGGACGATGGACGCAGGGGGCGAACTATGGCTACACCTTC	CASSGRWTQGANYGYTF
TRBJ2-7	13	.	.	TRBV29-1	TGCAGCGTTGGAGAGGGTTTAACCTACGAGCAGTACTTC	CSVGEGLTYEQYF
TRBJ1-2	14	.	.	TRBV6-2/TRBV6-3	TGTGCCAGCAGTTACGACGGACTAAGCTATGGCTACACCTTC	CASSYDGLSYGYTF
TRBJ1-2	13	TRBD1	many	TRBV29-1	TGCAGCGTTGAGGACAGGGTTAACTATGGCTACACCTTC	CSVEDRVNYGYTF
TRBJ2-1	13	.	few	TRBV4-3	TGCGCCAGTACAGTTGTGGGTTTGGATGAGCAGTTCTTC	CASTVVGLDEQFF
TRBJ2-5	12	.	many	TRBV29-1	TGCAGCGTTGAAAGGGGGCGGGGGACCCAGTACTTC	CSVERGRGTQYF
TRBJ2-7	14	TRBD1	few	TRBV7-9	TGTGCCAGCATCGAGGACAGGGAACCCTACGAGCAGTACTTC	CASIEDREPYEQYF
TRBJ1-1	14	.	many	TRBV27	TGTGCCAGCAGTTTAAATGGGGGGAACACTGAAGCTTTCTTT	CASSLNGGNTEAFF
TRBJ1-1	12	.	many	TRBV30	TGTGCCTGGAGTCTGGGAAAAACTGAAGCTTTCTTT	CAWSLGKTEAFF
TRBJ1-6	15	TRBD1	many	TRBV10-3	TGTGCCATCAGTACAGGGGATACCTATAATTCACCCCTCCACTTT	CAISTGDTYNSPLHF
TRBJ1-2	16	TRBD1	few	TRBV5-1	TGCGCCAGCAGCTTGGCAAAGCTCGGACAGGGCTATGGCTACACCTTC	CASSLAKLGQGYGYTF
TRBJ2-1	11	.	many	TRBV12-3/TRBV12-4	TGTGCAACCTTCCACGGGGGTGAGCAGTTCTTC	CATFHGGEQFF
TRBJ2-4	14	.	many	TRBV28	TGTGCCAGCAGTTTGAGGGGGGCCAAAAACATTCAGTACTTC	CASSLRGAKNIQYF
TRBJ1-2	13	.	many	TRBV29-1	TGCAGCGTTGAACGCCGAACGGACTATGGCTACACCTTC	CSVERRTDYGYTF
TRBJ2-7	16	.	many	TRBV5-1	TGCGCCAGCAGCTTGGGGATGGACAGACAAACCTACGAGCAGTACTTC	CASSLGMDRQTYEQYF
TRBJ2-1	14	TRBD1	many	TRBV5-1	TGCGCCAGCAGCCCGGACAGGGGATGGAATGAGCAGTTCTTC	CASSPDRGWNEQFF
TRBJ1-1	14	.	many	TRBV4-3	TGCGCCAGCAGCGCACAGGGTGGGGACACTGAAGCTTTCTTT	CASSAQGGDTEAFF
TRBJ2-7	16	.	many	TRBV6-5	TGTGCCAGCAGTTACTCGATAAGTAGACAGACCTACGAGCAGTACTTC	CASSYSISRQTYEQYF
TRBJ1-1	14	.	many	TRBV5-4	TGTGCCAGCAGCCTCGGGCTCTCGGGAACTGAAGCTTTCTTT	CASSLGLSGTEAFF
TRBJ2-7	15	TRBD2	many	TRBV12-3/TRBV12-4	TGTGCCAGCAGAGAACTAGCGGGAGGGCCCTACGAGCAGTACTTC	CASRELAGGPYEQYF
TRBJ2-1	15	.	many	TRBV7-2	TGTGCCAGCAGCAAGGAGGGTTTAGCGAGCAATGAGCAGTTCTTC	CASSKEGLASNEQFF
TRBJ2-2	14	.	many	TRBV28	TGTGCCAGCAGTTTAGGCAGATACACCGGGGAGCTGTTTTTT	CASSLGRYTGELFF
TRBJ2-3	14	.	many	TRBV30	TGTGCCTGTGCCCTCCTGGGAGTGACAGATACGCAGTATTTT	CACALLGVTDTQYF
TRBJ1-1	15	.	many	TRBV12-3/TRBV12-4	TGTGCCAGCAGCCTAACGCAGGGAGGGCGCACTGAAGCTTTCTTT	CASSLTQGGRTEAFF
TRBJ2-1	16	.	many	TRBV7-9	TGTGCCAGCAGCTCTAGTAGCGGCCTAGGCTACAATGAGCAGTTCTTC	CASSSSSGLGYNEQFF
TRBJ2-3	14	TRBD1	.	TRBV10-3	TGTGCCATCACCTTGGACAGGGCTGCAGATACGCAGTATTTT	CAITLDRAADTQYF
TRBJ2-1	13	.	many	TRBV7-9	TGTGCCAGCAGCTTAGTAACCAACAATGAGCAGTTCTTC	CASSLVTNNEQFF
TRBJ1-6	17	TRBD1	many	TRBV7-2	TGTGCCAGCAGCCGCGCGGGACAGTCAATCTATAATTCACCCCTCCACTTT	CASSRAGQSIYNSPLHF
TRBJ1-5	19	TRBD1	many	TRBV7-2	TGTGCCAGCAGCTTAGCGACGGACAGGGCCGAATATAGCAATCAGCCCCAGCATTTT	CASSLATDRAEYSNQPQHF
TRBJ1-1	14	.	many	TRBV5-1	TGCGCCAGCAGCACGGCTCACAGGGACACTGAAGCTTTCTTT	CASSTAHRDTEAFF
TRBJ1-2	14	.	.	TRBV28	TGTGCCAGCACACAATCGGGGAGGAACTATGGCTACACCTTC	CASTQSGRNYGYTF
TRBJ2-2	16	TRBD2	many	TRBV14	TGTGCCAGCAGCCATCGGGGGGGGCAGTACACCGGGGAGCTGTTTTTT	CASSHRGGQYTGELFF
TRBJ2-7	13	.	many	TRBV28	TGTGCCAGCAGTATAACCTTGAGATACGAGCAGTACTTC	CASSITLRYEQYF
TRBJ2-5	15	.	once	TRBV20-1	TGCAGTGCTAGATTACACGGCGGGATGGGGGAGACCCAGTACTTC	CSARLHGGMGETQYF
TRBJ1-1	15	.	many	TRBV7-9	TGTGCAGCGCAGCAAGGTGAGGGGTTGAACACTGAAGCTTTCTTT	CAAQQGEGLNTEAFF
TRBJ2-7	11	.	.	TRBV19	TGTGCCAGTAACAACGGGGGCGAGCAGTACTTC	CASNNGGEQYF
TRBJ2-7	15	.	many	TRBV7-6	TGTGCCAGCAGCGAGAAACATCAGGGGAAGCACGAGCAGTACTTC	CASSEKHQGKHEQYF
TRBJ2-5	15	TRBD1	many	TRBV5-1	TGCGCCAGCAGGGGGACAGGGGTTTATGGAGAGACCCAGTACTTC	CASRGTGVYGETQYF
TRBJ1-6	15	TRBD1	.	TRBV20-1	TGCAGTGCCACTCCCCAAGACAGGGGGCGTTCATCCCTCCACTTT	CSATPQDRGRSSLHF
TRBJ2-1	16	.	many	TRBV20-1	TGCAGTGCTAGAGATCAGGCGGGAATTTTCTACAATGAGCAGTTCTTC	CSARDQAGIFYNEQFF
TRBJ1-1	14	.	many	TRBV20-1	TGCAGTGCTAGAGTGGGGGTCCAGAACACTGAAGCTTTCTTT	CSARVGVQNTEAFF
TRBJ1-1	13	.	many	TRBV25-1	TGTGCCAGCAGTGAATATTACGAATCTGAAGCTTTCTTT	CASSEYYESEAFF
TRBJ2-3	14	.	many	TRBV7-8	TGTGCCAGCACCTCGGCGGGGGCTCGGGATACGCAGTATTTT	CASTSAGARDTQYF
TRBJ2-4	15	.	many	TRBV27	TGTGCCAGCAGCGGGGGAGTTCTAGCCAAAAACATTCAGTACTTC	CASSGGVLAKNIQYF
TRBJ2-2	14	TRBD1	many	TRBV6-2/TRBV6-3	TGTGCCAGCACCAGGACAGGCGCGACCGGGGAGCTGTTTTTT	CASTRTGATGELFF
TRBJ2-2	12	.	many	TRBV5-1	TGCGCCAGCAATTTAGGGGCCGGGGAGCTGTTTTTT	CASNLGAGELFF
TRBJ1-1	16	.	many	TRBV4-2	TGTGCCAGCAGCCAAGATGGGGCCCAGGAGAACACTGAAGCTTTCTTT	CASSQDGAQENTEAFF
TRBJ1-2	13	.	many	TRBV5-1	TGCGCCAGCAGCTTGGACGGACAATATGGCTACACCTTC	CASSLDGQYGYTF
TRBJ2-1	18	.	many	TRBV11-1	TGTGCCAGCAGCTTAAAGAGGAAGACAGGCGGGAGAAACAATGAGCAGTTCTTC	CASSLKRKTGGRNNEQFF
TRBJ1-1	15	.	.	TRBV20-1	TGCAGTGCGTGGGGCGGGCCTCCGGGGAAGGGTGAAGCTTTCTTT	CSAWGGPPGKGEAFF
TRBJ2-7	12	.	.	TRBV11-2	TGTGCCAGCAGCTTCTCCTGGGGGGAGCAGTACTTC	CASSFSWGEQYF
TRBJ2-2	17	TRBD2	many	TRBV20-1	TGCAGTGCTAGGGCCTGGGGACTAACCACAAACACCGGGGAGCTGTTTTTT	CSARAWGLTTNTGELFF
TRBJ2-5	13	TRBD1	many	TRBV29-1	TGCAGCGTCAGAGGACAGGCGGGAGAGACCCAGTACTTC	CSVRGQAGETQYF
TRBJ2-2	13	.	.	TRBV20-1	TGCAGTGCTAGTAGGACAAACACCGGGGAGCTGTTTTTT	CSASRTNTGELFF